The present entry profiles one T cell receptor (beta chain) with its context. The sample comes from a study of blood T cell repertoires in COVID-19. As for the study in general: Samples of COVID-19 (acute and convalescent) were obtained from the United States, Italy and Spain.

Cohort assignment relied on participant-reported clinical history. Germline-derived CDR1 and CDR2 are SGHAT and FQNNGV. The V segment lost 3 bases and the J segment 5 bases; nucleotides outside the gene matches: 7. This CDR3 comprises 15 residues. Authors' methods: Amplified reference gene primers provided the basis for estimating nucleated cell counts. Sequencing was performed with immunoSEQ multiplex PCR; in TCRdb, only in-frame clones are kept and a portion is missing. V and J calls and clone size follow that table, whereas D and trimming were derived from the DNA. Of about 82,000 clones in the sample, 80% to 90% were seen once.

Material: PBMCs or T cells enriched from blood (not recorded which). V usage is TRBV11-2 and J usage is TRBJ2-3, with 8 nucleotides matching TRBD2. This TCR was recovered from a woman between 50 and 59 years old with acute COVID-19. The CDR3 DNA reads TGTGCCAGCAGCTTTACTAGCGGAGGCCGAGATACGCAGTATTTT. Amino acid sequence: CASSFTSGGRDTQYF.